Listed below are T cell receptor beta chains from one sample, sequenced in a study of post-analysis software for immune sequencing data. One entry per CDR3 protein results from TCRdb running MiXCR on the PCR reads. Of some 700,000 distinct CDR3 sequences listed, 59% are singletons. The sequencing sample was made of blood. The receptors stem from a girl aged 2-10 years with multiple sclerosis. The CDR3 runs from the conserved cysteine through the conserved F or W. A D gene is named only where the DNA matches it firmly. Expanded clones get a size class; other rows say once, few or many, or leave the size out.

j_call	d_call	clone_size	v_call	cdr3_aa	cdr3_nt
TRBJ2-5	.	few	TRBV2	CASSEIPETQYF	TGTGCCAGCAGTGAGATCCCAGAGACCCAGTACTTC
TRBJ1-2	TRBD1	.	TRBV13	CASGILDRVKYYGYTF	TGTGCCAGCGGGATATTGGACAGGGTAAAGTACTATGGCTACACCTTC
TRBJ2-7	.	.	TRBV7-2	CAGSLVFNRAIPYEQYF	TGTGCCGGCAGCTTAGTTTTTAACAGGGCCATTCCCTACGAGCAGTACTTC
TRBJ2-5	TRBD1	.	TRBV3-1	CASSPWDRARETQYF	TGTGCCAGCAGCCCGTGGGACAGGGCACGAGAGACCCAGTACTTC
TRBJ2-1	.	.	TRBV7-6	CTSRGGANEQFF	TGTACCAGCAGAGGGGGGGCCAATGAGCAGTTCTTC
TRBJ2-1	TRBD2	.	TRBV29-1	CSVARTSEAYLEQFF	TGCAGCGTTGCAAGGACTAGCGAGGCGTATTTAGAGCAGTTCTTC
TRBJ2-7	.	few	TRBV5-1	CASSFGTGEEEQYF	TGCGCCAGCAGCTTTGGTACAGGGGAGGAGGAGCAGTACTTC
TRBJ2-3	.	.	TRBV20-1	CSARPPTDTQYF	TGCAGTGCTAGACCTCCTACAGATACGCAGTATTTT
TRBJ1-2	.	.	TRBV2	CASSELPGGAVGYTF	TGTGCCAGCAGCGAACTCCCGGGGGGGGCGGTTGGCTACACCTTC
TRBJ2-3	.	.	TRBV29-1	CSVEPWDTDTQYF	TGCAGCGTTGAACCTTGGGACACAGATACGCAGTATTTT